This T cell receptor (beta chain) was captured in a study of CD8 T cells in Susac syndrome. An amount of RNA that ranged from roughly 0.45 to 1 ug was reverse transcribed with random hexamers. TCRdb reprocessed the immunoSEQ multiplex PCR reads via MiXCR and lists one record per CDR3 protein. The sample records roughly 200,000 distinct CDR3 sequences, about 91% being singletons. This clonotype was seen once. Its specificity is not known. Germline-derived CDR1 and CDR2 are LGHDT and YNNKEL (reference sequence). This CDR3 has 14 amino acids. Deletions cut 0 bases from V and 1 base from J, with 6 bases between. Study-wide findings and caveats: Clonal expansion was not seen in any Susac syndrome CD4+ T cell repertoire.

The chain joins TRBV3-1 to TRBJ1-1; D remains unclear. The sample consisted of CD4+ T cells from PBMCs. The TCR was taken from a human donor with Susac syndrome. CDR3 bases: TGTGCCAGCAGCCAAGAAATCCGGAACACTGAAGCTTTCTTT. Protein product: CASSQEIRNTEAFF.